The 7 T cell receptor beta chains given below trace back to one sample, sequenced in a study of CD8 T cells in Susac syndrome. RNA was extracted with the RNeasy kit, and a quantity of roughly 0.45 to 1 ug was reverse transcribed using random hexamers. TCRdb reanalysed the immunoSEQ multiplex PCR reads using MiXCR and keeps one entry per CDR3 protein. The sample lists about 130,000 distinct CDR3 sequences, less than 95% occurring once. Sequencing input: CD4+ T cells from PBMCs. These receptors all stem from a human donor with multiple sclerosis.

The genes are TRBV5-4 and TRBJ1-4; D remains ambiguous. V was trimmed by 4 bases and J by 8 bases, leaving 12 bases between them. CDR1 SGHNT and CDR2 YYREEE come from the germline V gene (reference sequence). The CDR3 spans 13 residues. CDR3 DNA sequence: TGTGCCAGCAGCCGTGACGGGTGGGAAAAACTGTTTTTT. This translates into CASSRDGWEKLFF.

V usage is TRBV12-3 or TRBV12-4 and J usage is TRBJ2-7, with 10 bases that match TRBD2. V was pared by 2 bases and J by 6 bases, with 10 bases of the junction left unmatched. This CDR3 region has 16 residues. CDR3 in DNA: TGTGCCAGCAGTTTAAGCGGGAGGGCCCCTTTCGGCGAGCAGTACTTC. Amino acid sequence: CASSLSGRAPFGEQYF.

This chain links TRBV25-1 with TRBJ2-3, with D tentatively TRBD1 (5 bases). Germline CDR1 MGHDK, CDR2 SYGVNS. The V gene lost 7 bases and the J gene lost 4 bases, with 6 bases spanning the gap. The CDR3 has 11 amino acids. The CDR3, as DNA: TGTGCCAGCAAAGGGGCAGATACGCAGTATTTT. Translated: CASKGADTQYF.

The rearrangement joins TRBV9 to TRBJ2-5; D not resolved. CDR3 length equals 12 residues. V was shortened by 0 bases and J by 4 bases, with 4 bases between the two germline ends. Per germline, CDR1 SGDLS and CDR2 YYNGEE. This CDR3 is CASSVVGETQYF. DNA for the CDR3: TGTGCCAGCAGCGTAGTAGGAGAGACCCAGTACTTC.

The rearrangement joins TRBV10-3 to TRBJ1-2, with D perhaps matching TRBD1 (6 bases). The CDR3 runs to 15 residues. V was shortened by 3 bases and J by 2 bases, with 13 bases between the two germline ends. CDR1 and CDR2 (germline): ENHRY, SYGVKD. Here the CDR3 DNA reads TGTGCCATCAGTGAAAATCCCGGGACAAACTATGGCTACACCTTC. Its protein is CAISENPGTNYGYTF.

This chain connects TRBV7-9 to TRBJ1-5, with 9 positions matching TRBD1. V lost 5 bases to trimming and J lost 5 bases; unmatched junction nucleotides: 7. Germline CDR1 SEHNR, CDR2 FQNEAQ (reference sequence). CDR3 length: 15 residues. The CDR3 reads CASSPGTGFDQPQHF. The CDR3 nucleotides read TGTGCCAGCAGCCCCGGGACAGGGTTCGATCAGCCCCAGCATTTT. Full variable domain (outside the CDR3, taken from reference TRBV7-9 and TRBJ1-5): DTGVSQNPRHKITKRGQNVTFRCDPISEHNRLYWYRQTLGQGPEFLTYFQNEAQLEKSRLLSDRFSAERPKGSFSTLEIQRTEQGDSAMYLCASSPGTGFDQPQHFGDGTRLSIL.

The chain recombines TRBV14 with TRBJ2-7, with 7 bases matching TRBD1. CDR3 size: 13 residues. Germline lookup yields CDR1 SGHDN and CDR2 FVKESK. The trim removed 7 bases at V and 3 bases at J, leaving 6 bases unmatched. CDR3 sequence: CASNRDSRYEQYF. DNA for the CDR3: TGTGCCAGCAACCGGGACAGCCGCTACGAGCAGTACTTC.